The rows below give T cell receptor beta chains drawn from one sample of a study of T cell responses to AZD1222 COVID-19 vaccine. Measured with immunoSEQ multiplex PCR; TCRdb has only the in-frame clones, and not every one. The top ten clones hold about 3.9% of a sample with approximately 170,000 clones, roughly 93% of them seen once. This material consisted of peripheral blood, taken on day 0 of AZD1222 vaccination. The receptors originated from an adult in good health. CDR3s include the opening cysteine and the closing phenylalanine or tryptophan. A D gene is named only where the DNA matches it firmly. Clone size is shown for a subset of rows, as once, few, many or a class of expanded clone.

V gene	J gene	D gene	clone size	CDR3 protein	CDR3 DNA
TRBV3-1/TRBV3-2	TRBJ1-1	.	.	CASSQVLGATEAFF	TGTGCCAGCAGCCAAGTTTTAGGAGCCACTGAAGCTTTCTTT
TRBV5-1	TRBJ2-7	.	.	CASSLFSGSGEQYF	TGCGCCAGCAGCTTGTTTAGCGGTTCTGGCGAGCAGTACTTC
TRBV10-2	TRBJ1-2	.	.	CASSLTRRYGYTF	TGCGCCAGCAGTCTGACAAGGAGGTATGGCTACACCTTC
TRBV19	TRBJ1-3	.	.	CASSTRRALTGNTIYF	TGTGCCAGTAGTACGAGACGGGCCCTGACAGGAAACACCATATATTTT
TRBV11-3	TRBJ2-7	.	.	CASSLGSGPYEQYF	TGTGCCAGCAGCTTAGGTTCAGGTCCCTACGAGCAGTACTTC
TRBV4-1	TRBJ1-2	TRBD1	.	CASSQGQGAGYTF	TGCGCCAGCAGCCAAGGACAGGGCGCTGGCTACACCTTC
TRBV6-5	TRBJ1-5	TRBD1	.	CASSSGGGNQPQHF	TGTGCCAGCAGTTCAGGGGGCGGCAATCAGCCCCAGCATTTT
TRBV10-2	TRBJ1-5	TRBD1	.	CASSDYRGSGNQPQHF	TGCGCCAGCAGTGACTACAGGGGTTCGGGCAATCAGCCCCAGCATTTT
TRBV2	TRBJ2-6	TRBD1	.	CASSPPGQGTIGANVLTF	TGTGCCAGCAGCCCCCCGGGACAGGGTACGATCGGGGCCAACGTCCTGACTTTC
TRBV19	TRBJ2-7	.	.	CASTLRGGKVAYEQYF	TGTGCCAGTACCCTTAGGGGGGGGAAGGTGGCCTACGAGCAGTACTTC
TRBV19	TRBJ2-3	TRBD1	few	CASSVRTGLSTDTQYF	TGTGCCAGTAGTGTCCGGACAGGGCTTAGCACAGATACGCAGTATTTT
TRBV7-9	TRBJ1-1	TRBD1	.	CASISGRGRGTEAFF	TGTGCCAGCATCTCGGGGAGGGGGCGAGGGACTGAAGCTTTCTTT
TRBV20-1	TRBJ2-3	TRBD2	few	CSASGLAGYTDTQYF	TGCAGTGCCAGTGGGCTAGCGGGGTACACAGATACGCAGTATTTT
TRBV7-8	TRBJ1-4	.	.	CASSNPSRGEKLFF	TGTGCCAGCAGCAACCCCTCAAGGGGGGAAAAACTGTTTTTT
TRBV3-1/TRBV3-2	TRBJ1-2	.	.	CASSQGLIYGYTF	TGTGCCAGCAGCCAAGGGTTAATTTATGGCTACACCTTC